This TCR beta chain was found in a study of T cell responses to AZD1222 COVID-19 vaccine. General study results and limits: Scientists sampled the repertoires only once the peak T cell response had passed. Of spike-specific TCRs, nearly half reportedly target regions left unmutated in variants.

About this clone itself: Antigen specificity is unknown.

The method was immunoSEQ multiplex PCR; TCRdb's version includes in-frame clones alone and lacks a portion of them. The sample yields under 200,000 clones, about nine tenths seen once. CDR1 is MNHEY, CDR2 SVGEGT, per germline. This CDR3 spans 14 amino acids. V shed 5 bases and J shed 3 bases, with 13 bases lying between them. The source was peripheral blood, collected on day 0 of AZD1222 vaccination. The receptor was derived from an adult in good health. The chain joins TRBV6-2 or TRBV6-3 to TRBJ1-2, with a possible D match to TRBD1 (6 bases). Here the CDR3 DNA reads TGTGCCAGCAGTGATTGGCCAGGGGACTATGGCTACACCTTC. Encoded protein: CASSDWPGDYGYTF.